This TCR beta chain was sequenced in a study of shared clonotypes between healthy human individuals. The ends were cut back, 1 base at V and 6 bases at J, with 13 bases in the middle. The CDR3 runs 14 residues. CDR1 is MNHEY, CDR2 SVGAGI, per germline. As for this clone: What it binds is unknown.

Memory CD4+ cells were the fraction left after CD45RA+ naive selection. Produced via immunoSEQ multiplex PCR; TCRdb's table is partial and in-frame only. Here the sample spans about 1.5 million clones, around 98% being singletons. General study points: As a rule, naive subsets had a larger estimated richness than memory subsets.

The sequence derives from a man in his thirties or forties in good health. Sequencing was performed on naive CD4+ T cells sorted from blood. The subset here: CD45RA+ positively selected. This sequence joins TRBV6-5 and TRBJ2-7; D may be TRBD1 (5 bases). In nucleotides, the CDR3 is TGTGCCAGCAGTTACTTAAGGGGTTCAAGCGAGCAGTACTTC. Protein sequence: CASSYLRGSSEQYF.